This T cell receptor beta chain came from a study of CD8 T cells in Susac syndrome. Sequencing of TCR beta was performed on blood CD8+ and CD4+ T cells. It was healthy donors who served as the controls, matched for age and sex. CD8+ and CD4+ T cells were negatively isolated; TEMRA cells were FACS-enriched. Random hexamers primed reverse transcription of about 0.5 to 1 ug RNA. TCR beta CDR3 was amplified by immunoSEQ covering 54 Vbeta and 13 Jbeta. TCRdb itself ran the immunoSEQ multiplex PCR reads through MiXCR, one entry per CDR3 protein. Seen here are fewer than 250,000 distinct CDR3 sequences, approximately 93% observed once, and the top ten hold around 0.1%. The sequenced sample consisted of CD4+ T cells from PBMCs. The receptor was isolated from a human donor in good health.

The CDR3 sequence: CASSLAGQGNGEQYF. DNA for the CDR3: TGCGCCAGCAGCCTCGCGGGACAGGGGAACGGCGAGCAGTACTTC. V and J are TRBV4-1 and TRBJ2-7; 10 positions match TRBD1. This CDR3 is 15 amino acids long. The germline V gene has CDR1 MGHRA and CDR2 YSYEKL. The J segment lost 6 bases and the V segment lost 4 bases, leaving 9 bases of the junction unmatched.